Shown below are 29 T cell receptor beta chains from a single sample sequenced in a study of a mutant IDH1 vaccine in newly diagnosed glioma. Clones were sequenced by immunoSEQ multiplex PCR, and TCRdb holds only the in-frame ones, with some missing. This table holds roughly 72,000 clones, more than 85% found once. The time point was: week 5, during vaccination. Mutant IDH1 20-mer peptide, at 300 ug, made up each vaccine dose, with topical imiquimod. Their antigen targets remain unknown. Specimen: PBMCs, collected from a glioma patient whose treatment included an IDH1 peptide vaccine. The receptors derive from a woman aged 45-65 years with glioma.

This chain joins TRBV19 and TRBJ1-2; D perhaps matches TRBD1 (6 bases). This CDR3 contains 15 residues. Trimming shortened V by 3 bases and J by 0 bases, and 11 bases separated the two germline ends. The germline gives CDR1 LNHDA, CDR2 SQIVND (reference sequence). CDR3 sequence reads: CASSIEGEPNYGYTF. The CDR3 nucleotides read TGTGCCAGTAGTATTGAGGGGGAACCTAACTATGGCTACACCTTC.

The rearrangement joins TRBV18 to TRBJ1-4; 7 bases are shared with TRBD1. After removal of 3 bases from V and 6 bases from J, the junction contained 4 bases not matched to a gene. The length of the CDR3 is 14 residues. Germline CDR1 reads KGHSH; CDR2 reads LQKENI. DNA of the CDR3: TGTGCCAGCTCACCTGACAGGGCCTATGAAAAACTGTTTTTT. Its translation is CASSPDRAYEKLFF.

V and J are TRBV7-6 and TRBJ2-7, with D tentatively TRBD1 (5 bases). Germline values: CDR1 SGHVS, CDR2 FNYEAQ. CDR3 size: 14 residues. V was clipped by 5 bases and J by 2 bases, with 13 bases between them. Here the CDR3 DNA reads TGTGCCAGCAGCCCAGGGTTAGGAACCTACGAGCAGTACTTC. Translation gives CASSPGLGTYEQYF.

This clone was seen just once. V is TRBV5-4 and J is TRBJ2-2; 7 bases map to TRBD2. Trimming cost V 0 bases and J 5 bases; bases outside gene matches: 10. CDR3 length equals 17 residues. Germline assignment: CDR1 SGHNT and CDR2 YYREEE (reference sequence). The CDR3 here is CASSLAGYRAGTGELFF. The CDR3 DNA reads TGTGCCAGCAGCTTGGCAGGATACCGAGCGGGGACCGGGGAGCTGTTTTTT.

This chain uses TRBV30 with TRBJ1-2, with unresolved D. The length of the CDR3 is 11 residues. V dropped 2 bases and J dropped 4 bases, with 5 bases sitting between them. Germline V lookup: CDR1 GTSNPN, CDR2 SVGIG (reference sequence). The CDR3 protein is CAWSPSYGYTF. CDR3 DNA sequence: TGTGCCTGGAGTCCTTCCTATGGCTACACCTTC. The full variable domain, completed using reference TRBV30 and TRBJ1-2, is SQTIHQWPATLVQPVGSPLSLECTVEGTSNPNLYWYRQAAGRGLQLLFYSVGIGQISSEVPQNLSASRPQDRQFILSSKKLLLSDSGFYLCAWSPSYGYTFGSGTRLTVV.

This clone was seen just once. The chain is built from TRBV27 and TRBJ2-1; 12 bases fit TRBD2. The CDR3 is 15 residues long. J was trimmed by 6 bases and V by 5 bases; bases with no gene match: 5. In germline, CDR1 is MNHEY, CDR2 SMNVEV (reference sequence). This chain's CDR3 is CASSPGTSGFNEQFF. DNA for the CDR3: TGTGCCAGCAGTCCAGGGACTAGCGGGTTCAATGAGCAGTTCTTC.

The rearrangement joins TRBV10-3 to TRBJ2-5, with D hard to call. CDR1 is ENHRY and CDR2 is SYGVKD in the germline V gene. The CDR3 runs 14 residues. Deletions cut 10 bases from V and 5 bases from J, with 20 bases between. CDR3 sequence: CATSRPPLDETQYF. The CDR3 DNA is TGTGCCACCAGCCGCCCTCCATTAGACGAGACCCAGTACTTC.

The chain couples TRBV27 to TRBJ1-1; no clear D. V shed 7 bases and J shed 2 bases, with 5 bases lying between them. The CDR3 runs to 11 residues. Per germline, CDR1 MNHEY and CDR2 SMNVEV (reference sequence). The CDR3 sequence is CASMVNTEAFF. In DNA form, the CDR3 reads TGTGCCAGCATGGTCAACACTGAAGCTTTCTTT.

In DNA, the CDR3 is TGTGCCAGCAGCCTGGACAGGGACGAGCAGTACTTC. It specifies CASSLDRDEQYF. The rearrangement joins TRBV5-6 to TRBJ2-7; 8 bases map to TRBD1. Germline V gene data show CDR1 as SGHDT and CDR2 as YYEEEE. V lost 4 bases and J lost 5; bases outside the gene matches: 2. The CDR3 loop spans 12 amino acids.

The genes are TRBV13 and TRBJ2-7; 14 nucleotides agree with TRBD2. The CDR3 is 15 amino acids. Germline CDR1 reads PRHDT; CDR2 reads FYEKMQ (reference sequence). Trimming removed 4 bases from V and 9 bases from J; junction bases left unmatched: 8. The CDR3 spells CASSWGGLAGDAQYF. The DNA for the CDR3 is TGTGCCAGCAGCTGGGGGGGACTAGCGGGAGACGCGCAGTACTTC. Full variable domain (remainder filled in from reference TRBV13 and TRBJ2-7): AAGVIQSPRHLIKEKRETATLKCYPIPRHDTVYWYQQGPGQDPQFLISFYEKMQSDKGSIPDRFSAQQFSDYHSELNMSSLELGDSALYFCASSWGGLAGDAQYFGPGTRLTVT.

The CDR3 reads CASSFDRENMNTEAFF. As DNA, the CDR3 is TGTGCCAGCAGTTTTGACAGGGAAAACATGAACACTGAAGCTTTCTTT. J is TRBJ1-1 and V is TRBV27, with TRBD1 matching over 7 bases. The germline CDR1 and CDR2 sequences are MNHEY and SMNVEV (reference sequence). CDR3 length equals 16 residues. Trimming at V came to 3 bases and at J to 0 bases, leaving 7 bases not matched to a gene.

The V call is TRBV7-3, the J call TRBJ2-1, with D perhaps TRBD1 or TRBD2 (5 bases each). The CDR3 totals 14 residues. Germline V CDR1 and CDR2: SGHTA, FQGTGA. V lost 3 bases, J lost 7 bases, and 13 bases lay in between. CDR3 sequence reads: CASSFPGPNNEQFF. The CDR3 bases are TGTGCCAGCAGCTTCCCGGGACCGAATAATGAGCAGTTCTTC.

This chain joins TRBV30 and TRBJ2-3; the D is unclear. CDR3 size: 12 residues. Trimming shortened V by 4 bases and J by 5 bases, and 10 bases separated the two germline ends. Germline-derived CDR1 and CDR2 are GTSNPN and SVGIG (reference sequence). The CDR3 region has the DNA TGTGCCTGGATCGGTACGGGAGATACGCAGTATTTT. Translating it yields CAWIGTGDTQYF.

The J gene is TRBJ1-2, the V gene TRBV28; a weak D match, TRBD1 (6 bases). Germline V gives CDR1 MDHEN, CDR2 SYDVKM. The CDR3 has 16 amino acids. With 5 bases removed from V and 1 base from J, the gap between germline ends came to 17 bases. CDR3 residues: CASSPRRTAFNYGYTF. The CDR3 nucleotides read TGTGCCAGCAGTCCTCGTCGGACAGCGTTTAACTATGGCTACACCTTC.

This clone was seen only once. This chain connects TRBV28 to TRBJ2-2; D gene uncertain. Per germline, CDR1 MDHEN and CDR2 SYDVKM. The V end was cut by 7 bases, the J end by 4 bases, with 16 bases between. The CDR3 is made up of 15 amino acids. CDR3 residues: CASKPSVGVTGELFF. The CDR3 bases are TGTGCCAGCAAACCCTCTGTCGGTGTCACCGGGGAGCTGTTTTTT.

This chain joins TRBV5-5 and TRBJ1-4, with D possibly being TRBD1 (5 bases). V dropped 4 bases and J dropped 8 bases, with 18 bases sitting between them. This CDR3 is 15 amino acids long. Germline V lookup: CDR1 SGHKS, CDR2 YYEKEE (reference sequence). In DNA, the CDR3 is TGTGCCAGCAGCCACCCCGGGACCGAGATGGAAAAACTGTTTTTT. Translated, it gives CASSHPGTEMEKLFF.

DNA for the CDR3: TGTGCCAGCAGTTTGGGACAGGTCTCCTACGAGCAGTACTTC. Residues: CASSLGQVSYEQYF. The rearrangement links TRBV6-5 to TRBJ2-7, with 8 bases aligning to TRBD1. This CDR3 spans 14 amino acids. Trimming removed 4 bases from V and 0 bases from J; junction bases left unmatched: 2. CDR1 is MNHEY and CDR2 is SVGAGI in the germline V gene.

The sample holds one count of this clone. Written as DNA, the CDR3 is TGTGCCAGCACCCTGGGTCACCGAAACACCATATATTTT. It specifies CASTLGHRNTIYF. The chain is built from TRBV2 and TRBJ1-3; no clear D. Germline CDR1 is SNHLY and CDR2 is FYNNEI. The ends were cut back, 7 bases at V and 5 bases at J, with 12 bases in the middle. CDR3 length: 13 residues. Drawing the rest from reference TRBV2 and TRBJ1-3, the complete variable domain is EPEVTQTPSHQVTQMGQEVILRCVPISNHLYFYWYRQILGQKVEFLVSFYNNEISEKSEIFDDQFSVERPDGSNFTLKIRSTKLEDSAMYFCASTLGHRNTIYFGEGSWLTVV.

CDR3 nucleotides: TGTGCCAGTAGTATTGCGGACAGGGTCTCCTACAATGAGCAGTTCTTC. Its translation is CASSIADRVSYNEQFF. V and J are TRBV19 and TRBJ2-1, with 8 bases identical to TRBD1. V shed 3 bases, J shed 0 bases, and the junction held 4 bases outside the gene matches. Germline CDR1 and CDR2: LNHDA and SQIVND (reference sequence). The CDR3 has 16 amino acids.

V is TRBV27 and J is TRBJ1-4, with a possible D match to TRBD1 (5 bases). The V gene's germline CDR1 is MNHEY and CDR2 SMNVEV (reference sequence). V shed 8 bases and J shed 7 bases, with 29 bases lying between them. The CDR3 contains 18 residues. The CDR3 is CASAFGAGRGAIGEKLFF. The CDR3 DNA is TGTGCCAGCGCCTTCGGGGCGGGGAGAGGGGCTATAGGTGAAAAACTGTTTTTT.

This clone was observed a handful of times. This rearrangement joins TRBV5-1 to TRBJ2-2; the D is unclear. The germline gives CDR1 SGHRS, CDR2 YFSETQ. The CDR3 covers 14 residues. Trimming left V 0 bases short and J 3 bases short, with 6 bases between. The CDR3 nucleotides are TGCGCCAGCAGCTTGGCCCCCGACACCGGGGAGCTGTTTTTT. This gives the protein CASSLAPDTGELFF.

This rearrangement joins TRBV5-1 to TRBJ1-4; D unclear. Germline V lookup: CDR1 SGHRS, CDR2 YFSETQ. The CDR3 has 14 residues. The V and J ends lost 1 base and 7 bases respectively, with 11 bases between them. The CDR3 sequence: CASSLRSSSEKLFF. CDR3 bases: TGCGCCAGCAGCTTGAGGAGTTCTAGTGAAAAACTGTTTTTT.

CDR3 region: CASSNNEQFF. CDR3 sequence (DNA): TGTGCCAGCAGTAACAATGAGCAGTTCTTC. V is TRBV27 and J is TRBJ2-1; no reliable D call. Trimming pared 5 bases from V and 5 bases from J, leaving 1 base between. Per the germline V gene, CDR1 is MNHEY and CDR2 is SMNVEV (reference sequence). The CDR3 consists of 10 residues.

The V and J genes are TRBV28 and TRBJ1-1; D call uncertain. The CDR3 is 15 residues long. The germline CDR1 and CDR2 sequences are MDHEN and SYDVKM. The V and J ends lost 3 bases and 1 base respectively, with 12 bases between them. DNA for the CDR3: TGTGCCAGCAGTTTTTGGCAGGCTAAGAACACTGAAGCTTTCTTT. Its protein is CASSFWQAKNTEAFF.

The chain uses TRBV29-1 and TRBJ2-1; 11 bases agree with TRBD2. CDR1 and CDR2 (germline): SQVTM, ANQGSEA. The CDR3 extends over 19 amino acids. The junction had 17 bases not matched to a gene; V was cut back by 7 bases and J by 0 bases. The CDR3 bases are TGCAGCGGCGCGGGCCTCGGGACTAGCGGTTGGAGCTCCTACAATGAGCAGTTCTTC. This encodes CSGAGLGTSGWSSYNEQFF.

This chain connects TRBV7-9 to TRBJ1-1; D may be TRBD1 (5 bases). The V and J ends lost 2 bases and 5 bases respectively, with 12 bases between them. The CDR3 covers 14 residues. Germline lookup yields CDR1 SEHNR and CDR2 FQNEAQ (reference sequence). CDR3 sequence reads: CASSLLAGKTEAFF. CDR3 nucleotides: TGTGCCAGCAGCTTATTGGCAGGGAAGACTGAAGCTTTCTTT.

Here the CDR3 DNA reads TGTGCCAGCAGTTACCGGAAGGCCGAGCAGTACTTC. Amino acids: CASSYRKAEQYF. The V gene is TRBV6-5, the J gene TRBJ2-7; D remains unclear. V gave up 2 bases and J gave up 6 bases, with 8 bases separating them. The germline gives CDR1 MNHEY, CDR2 SVGAGI. The CDR3 is 12 residues long.

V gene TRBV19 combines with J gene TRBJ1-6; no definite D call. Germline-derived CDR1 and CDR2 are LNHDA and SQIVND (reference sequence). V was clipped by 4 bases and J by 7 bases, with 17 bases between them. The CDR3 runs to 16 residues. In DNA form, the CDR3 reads TGTGCCAGTAGTACCAAGCTCTCTACTAGGAATTCACCCCTCCACTTT. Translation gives CASSTKLSTRNSPLHF.

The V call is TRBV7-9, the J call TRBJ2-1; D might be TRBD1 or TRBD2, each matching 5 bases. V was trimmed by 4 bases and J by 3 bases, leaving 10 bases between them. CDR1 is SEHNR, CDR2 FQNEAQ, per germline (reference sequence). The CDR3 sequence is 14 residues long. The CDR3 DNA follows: TGTGCCAGCAGCTCGGGACGGGACTACAATGAGCAGTTCTTC. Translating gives CASSSGRDYNEQFF.